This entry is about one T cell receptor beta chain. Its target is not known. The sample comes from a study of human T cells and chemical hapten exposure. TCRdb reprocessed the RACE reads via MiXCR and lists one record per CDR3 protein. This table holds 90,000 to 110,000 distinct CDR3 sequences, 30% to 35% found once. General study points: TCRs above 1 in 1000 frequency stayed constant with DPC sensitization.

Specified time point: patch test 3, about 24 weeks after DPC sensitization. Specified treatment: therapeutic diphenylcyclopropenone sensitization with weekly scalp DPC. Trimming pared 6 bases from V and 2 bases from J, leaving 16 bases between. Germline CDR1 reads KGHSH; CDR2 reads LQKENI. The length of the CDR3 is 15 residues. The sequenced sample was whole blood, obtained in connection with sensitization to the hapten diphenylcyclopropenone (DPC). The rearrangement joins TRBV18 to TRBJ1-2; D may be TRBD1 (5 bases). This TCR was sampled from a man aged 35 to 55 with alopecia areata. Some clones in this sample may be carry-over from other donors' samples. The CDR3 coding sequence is TGTGCCAGCTCCCCGACGGCCAGGGAAAACTATGGCTACACCTTC. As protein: CASSPTARENYGYTF.